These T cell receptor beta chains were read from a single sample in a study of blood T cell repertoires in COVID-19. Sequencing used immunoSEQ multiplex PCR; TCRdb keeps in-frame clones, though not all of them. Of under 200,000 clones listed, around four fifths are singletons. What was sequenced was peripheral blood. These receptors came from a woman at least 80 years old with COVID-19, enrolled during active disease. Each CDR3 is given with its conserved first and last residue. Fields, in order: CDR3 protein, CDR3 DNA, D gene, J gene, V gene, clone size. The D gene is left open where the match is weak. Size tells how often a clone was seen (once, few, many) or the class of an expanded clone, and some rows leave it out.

CASSLLEGSEAFF,TGTGCCAGCAGCTTACTCGAGGGCTCTGAAGCTTTCTTT,NA,TRBJ1-1,TRBV7-3,NA
CASSLVTYNEQFF,TGTGCCAGCAGCTTGGTTACTTACAATGAGCAGTTCTTC,NA,TRBJ2-1,TRBV5-6,NA
CASSLFQPQTDTQYF,TGTGCCAGCAGTTTATTCCAGCCACAGACAGATACGCAGTATTTT,NA,TRBJ2-3,TRBV27,NA
CASREAGGAETQYF,TGCGCCAGCAGGGAGGCAGGGGGCGCTGAGACCCAGTACTTC,TRBD1,TRBJ2-5,TRBV5-1,NA
CASSEHGGIGTDTQYF,TGTGCCAGCAGTGAACACGGAGGAATAGGCACAGATACGCAGTATTTT,NA,TRBJ2-3,TRBV6-1,NA
CAFSRDRGF,TGCGCCTTCTCCCGGGACAGGGGCTTC,TRBD1,TRBJ1-2,TRBV10-1,NA
CASSLSGTSHNEQFF,TGTGCCAGCAGTTTATCCGGGACTAGTCACAATGAGCAGTTCTTC,TRBD2,TRBJ2-1,TRBV28,NA
CASSGQSTYNEQFF,TGTGCCAGCAGTGGACAGTCTACCTACAATGAGCAGTTCTTC,NA,TRBJ2-1,TRBV7-9,once
CASSSGVGGKNTEAFF,TGCGCCAGCAGCTCGGGGGTTGGCGGGAAAAACACTGAAGCTTTCTTT,NA,TRBJ1-1,TRBV5-1,NA
CASSPTGGGSPLHF,TGTGCCAGTAGTCCGACAGGTGGGGGTTCACCCCTCCACTTT,NA,TRBJ1-6,TRBV19,NA
CASSRLAGAEYTDTQYF,TGTGCCAGCAGCCGCCTAGCGGGAGCGGAATACACAGATACGCAGTATTTT,TRBD2,TRBJ2-3,TRBV14,NA
CVSSFSSSSYEQYF,TGCGTCAGCAGCTTCTCGTCCAGCTCCTACGAGCAGTACTTC,NA,TRBJ2-7,TRBV5-1,NA
CASSDFRGPGNTIYF,TGTGCCAGCAGTGATTTCAGGGGGCCTGGAAACACCATATATTTT,TRBD1,TRBJ1-3,TRBV2,NA
CATSDLARVRDSPLHF,TGTGCCACCAGTGATTTGGCCAGGGTTAGGGATTCACCCCTCCACTTT,NA,TRBJ1-6,TRBV24-1,NA
CASKYRGEQYF,TGTGCCAGCAAGTACAGGGGCGAGCAGTACTTC,TRBD1,TRBJ2-7,TRBV3-1/TRBV3-2,NA
CATSEARTHQPQHF,TGTGCCACCAGTGAGGCGCGGACTCATCAGCCCCAGCATTTT,NA,TRBJ1-5,TRBV24-1,once
CASSQGARVQPQHF,TGTGCCAGCAGCCAAGGGGCCAGGGTTCAGCCCCAGCATTTT,NA,TRBJ1-5,TRBV3-1/TRBV3-2,NA
CASRPQGGGEAFF,TGTGCCAGCAGGCCTCAGGGGGGTGGGGAAGCTTTCTTT,TRBD1,TRBJ1-1,TRBV27,NA
CASSSQGAGGGYTF,TGTGCCAGCAGCTCACAGGGGGCAGGCGGTGGCTACACCTTC,TRBD1,TRBJ1-2,TRBV7-3,NA
CASSFTPPSGRAKNEQFF,TGTGCCAGCAGTTTTACGCCCCCTAGCGGGAGGGCCAAGAATGAGCAGTTCTTC,TRBD2,TRBJ2-1,TRBV27,NA
CASSFRTGNTEAFF,TGTGCCAGCAGCTTTCGGACAGGTAACACTGAAGCTTTCTTT,TRBD1,TRBJ1-1,TRBV7-3,NA
CASSSGGSGGADTQYF,TGTGCTAGCAGCTCCGGTGGTAGCGGGGGGGCAGATACGCAGTATTTT,TRBD2,TRBJ2-3,TRBV7-7,NA
CASSDTGNSGANVLTF,TGTGCCAGCAGTGACACAGGGAACTCTGGGGCCAACGTCCTGACTTTC,NA,TRBJ2-6,TRBV6-1,NA
CASSQEGSGLSNEQFF,TGTGCCAGCAGCCAAGAGGGGAGCGGGCTCTCCAATGAGCAGTTCTTC,NA,TRBJ2-1,TRBV3-1/TRBV3-2,NA
CASTESWDSRVFF,TGCGCCAGCACAGAATCCTGGGACAGTCGGGTGTTTTTT,TRBD1,TRBJ1-4,TRBV10-2,NA
CASSPGPGGAPSNQPQHF,TGCGCCAGCAGCCCTGGGCCAGGGGGCGCGCCGAGCAATCAGCCCCAGCATTTT,TRBD1,TRBJ1-5,TRBV5-1,NA
CATSGRLAGGRTDTQYF,TGTGCCACCAGCGGCAGACTAGCGGGAGGGAGAACAGATACGCAGTATTTT,TRBD2,TRBJ2-3,TRBV15,NA
CASSPSGASASSYEQYF,TGTGCCAGCTCACCCTCAGGCGCTAGCGCGAGCTCCTACGAGCAGTACTTC,NA,TRBJ2-7,TRBV18,NA
CASSGPGLTEAFF,TGTGCCAGCAGCGGTCCAGGACTCACTGAAGCTTTCTTT,NA,TRBJ1-1,TRBV6-5,NA
CASSGQGGETQYF,TGTGCCAGTAGCGGACAGGGCGGGGAGACCCAGTACTTC,TRBD1,TRBJ2-5,TRBV19,NA
CASRRGGFEGNTIYF,TGTGCCAGCAGACGAGGGGGATTCGAGGGAAACACCATATATTTT,NA,TRBJ1-3,TRBV5-5,NA
CASSWGQGANTEAFF,TGTGCCAGCAGCTGGGGACAGGGGGCGAACACTGAAGCTTTCTTT,TRBD1,TRBJ1-1,TRBV5-6,NA
CASSLSGGDNSPLHF,TGTGCCAGTAGTCTAAGCGGAGGGGATAATTCACCCCTCCACTTT,NA,TRBJ1-6,TRBV19,NA
CASRSNGNQPQHF,TGTGCCAGCAGGTCGAACGGGAATCAGCCCCAGCATTTT,NA,TRBJ1-5,TRBV27,NA
CASSTPRELIRAQHF,TGTGCCAGCAGTACACCACGGGAGCTGATTAGAGCCCAGCATTTT,NA,TRBJ1-5,TRBV6-6,NA
CASSIAPRSGRNQPQHF,TGTGCCAGTAGTATAGCCCCAAGGTCGGGTCGCAATCAGCCCCAGCATTTT,NA,TRBJ1-5,TRBV19,NA
CATSRDRGLYGYTF,TGTGCCACCAGCAGGGACAGGGGCCTCTATGGCTACACCTTC,TRBD1,TRBJ1-2,TRBV15,NA
CASSLDRVNRAGYTF,TGCGCCAGCAGCTTGGATCGCGTGAACAGGGCCGGCTACACCTTC,NA,TRBJ1-2,TRBV5-1,few
CASSLARQGEEQYF,TGCGCCAGCAGCTTGGCCCGACAGGGAGAGGAGCAGTACTTC,TRBD1,TRBJ2-7,TRBV5-1,once
CASSAVGTGTISGNTIYF,TGTGCCAGTAGTGCGGTTGGGACAGGGACCATCTCTGGAAACACCATATATTTT,TRBD1,TRBJ1-3,TRBV19,NA
CASSSGQVRNGYTF,TGTGCCAGCAGCTCGGGACAGGTGCGGAATGGCTACACCTTC,TRBD1,TRBJ1-2,TRBV6-5,once
CASSVVGAGYTGELFF,TGTGCCAGCAGCGTAGTGGGGGCTGGGTACACCGGGGAGCTGTTTTTT,NA,TRBJ2-2,TRBV9,NA
CASSLGGDQPQHF,TGTGCCAGCAGCTTGGGGGGTGATCAGCCCCAGCATTTT,NA,TRBJ1-5,TRBV11-1,NA
CASSIDLLAGGFNEQFF,TGTGCCAGTAGTATAGATCTTCTAGCGGGAGGTTTCAATGAGCAGTTCTTC,TRBD2,TRBJ2-1,TRBV19,NA
CASSKGIQGVTNEKLFF,TGTGCCAGCAGCAAGGGAATACAGGGGGTGACTAATGAAAAACTGTTTTTT,NA,TRBJ1-4,TRBV21-1,NA